This passage covers 25 T cell receptor beta chains from one sample sequenced in a study of blood T cell repertoires in COVID-19. The protocol was immunoSEQ multiplex PCR, while the TCRdb copy is restricted to in-frame clones and leaves out a portion. The sample includes about 230,000 clones, 70% to 90% seen only once; the top ten take around 0.96%. Specimen: peripheral blood. These TCRs come from a man between 35 and 55 years old with acute or convalescent COVID-19.

The chain couples TRBV15 to TRBJ2-3; the match to TRBD1 covers 8 bases. With V trimmed by 3 bases and J by 3 bases, 2 bases remained unmatched. Germline CDR1 and CDR2: LNHNV and YYDKDF (reference sequence). The CDR3 sequence is 14 residues long. The CDR3 region has the DNA TGTGCCACCAGCAGGGACAGGGCGACAGATACGCAGTATTTT. Protein: CATSRDRATDTQYF.

The chain links TRBV15 to TRBJ1-2, with TRBD1 identical over 9 bases. The germline CDR1 and CDR2 sequences are LNHNV and YYDKDF (reference sequence). The CDR3 consists of 17 residues. The J segment lost 0 bases and the V segment lost 0 bases, leaving 5 bases of the junction unmatched. CDR3 DNA sequence: TGTGCCACCAGCAGAGACCAACAGGGGGCTTCTAACTATGGCTACACCTTC. It specifies CATSRDQQGASNYGYTF.

The chain is built from TRBV5-5 and TRBJ2-7, with 9 bases fitting TRBD1. V trimming: 4 bases; J trimming: 2 bases; junction bases outside the gene matches: 4. This CDR3 has 14 amino acids. In germline, CDR1 is SGHKS, CDR2 YYEKEE (reference sequence). The CDR3 DNA sequence: TGTGCCAGCAGCCCCGGGACAGGGACCTACGAGCAGTACTTC. This gives the protein CASSPGTGTYEQYF.

The J gene is TRBJ1-4, the V gene TRBV7-9, with 9 positions matching TRBD1. Germline values: CDR1 SEHNR, CDR2 FQNEAQ (reference sequence). The trim removed 3 bases at V and 5 bases at J, leaving 4 bases unmatched. The CDR3 is 15 residues long. CDR3 sequence reads: CASSFGDRVNEKLFF. The CDR3 coding sequence is TGTGCCAGCAGCTTTGGGGACAGGGTAAATGAAAAACTGTTTTTT.

This clone was seen a single time. The V and J genes are TRBV9 and TRBJ1-3; 8 bases are a match to TRBD1. V lost 4 bases, J lost 4 bases, and 7 bases stayed unmatched. CDR1 SGDLS and CDR2 YYNGEE come from the germline V gene. The CDR3 has 15 residues. The CDR3, as DNA: TGTGCCAGCAGCATAACACAGGGGGACGGAAACACCATATATTTT. Protein product: CASSITQGDGNTIYF.

J is TRBJ2-3 and V is TRBV10-3; D remains unclear. Germline V gene sequence: CDR1 ENHRY, CDR2 SYGVKD. The CDR3 is made up of 12 amino acids. With 5 bases removed from V and 4 bases from J, the gap between germline ends came to 7 bases. CDR3 DNA: TGTGCCATCAGTTCGGAGTCAGATACGCAGTATTTT. This encodes CAISSESDTQYF.

This chain connects TRBV7-2 to TRBJ1-5, with TRBD1 as a possible D gene (6 bases). This CDR3 contains 15 residues. Trimming shortened V by 5 bases and J by 5 bases, and 16 bases separated the two germline ends. CDR1 SGHTA and CDR2 FQGNSA come from the germline V gene. Here the CDR3 reads CASSRDGRGDQPQHF. The CDR3 nucleotides read TGTGCCAGCAGCCGGGACGGCAGGGGAGATCAGCCCCAGCATTTT.

The genes are TRBV5-6 and TRBJ2-1, with TRBD1 as a possible D gene (6 bases). Trimming shortened V by 6 bases and J by 4 bases, and 20 bases separated the two germline ends. Germline lookup yields CDR1 SGHDT and CDR2 YYEEEE. This CDR3 has 16 residues. CDR3 DNA: TGTGCCAGCACACCGGCCAGGACAGACAGATACAATGAGCAGTTCTTC. As protein: CASTPARTDRYNEQFF.

This clone was counted a single time. The chain joins TRBV15 to TRBJ2-3, with D tentatively TRBD2 (6 bases). The CDR3 length is 16 residues. Trimming left V 5 bases short and J 0 bases short, with 15 bases between. Germline V gene sequence: CDR1 LNHNV, CDR2 YYDKDF (reference sequence). CDR3 DNA: TGTGCCACCAGCGTGGCCCGGGGGTCTAGCACAGATACGCAGTATTTT. The encoded protein is CATSVARGSSTDTQYF.

This rearrangement joins TRBV4-3 to TRBJ1-5, with D unclear. The germline V gene encodes CDR1 LGHNA and CDR2 YSLEER. The ends were cut back, 0 bases at V and 5 bases at J, with 17 bases in the middle. This CDR3 is built from 17 residues. The CDR3: CASSQDIPGKRDQPQHF. The CDR3 DNA follows: TGCGCCAGCAGCCAAGATATCCCGGGGAAAAGGGATCAGCCCCAGCATTTT.

The chain uses TRBV5-4 and TRBJ2-3; D is perhaps TRBD1 (5 bases). Per germline, CDR1 SGHNT and CDR2 YYREEE (reference sequence). V lost 2 bases to trimming and J lost 6 bases, with 13 bases between them. This CDR3 spans 14 amino acids. CDR3 protein: CASSFSGMTDTQYF. The CDR3, as DNA: TGTGCCAGCAGCTTCTCAGGGATGACGGATACGCAGTATTTT.

This chain links TRBV6-5 with TRBJ1-3, with a weak D call TRBD1 (6 bases). The V end was cut by 6 bases, the J end by 4 bases, with 16 bases between. This CDR3 region has 15 residues. CDR1 is MNHEY and CDR2 is SVGAGI in the germline V gene. The CDR3 sequence is CASRSPQGSGNTIYF. As DNA, the CDR3 is TGTGCCAGCAGATCCCCACAGGGTTCCGGAAACACCATATATTTT.

This clone was picked up one time. The chain joins TRBV5-8 to TRBJ2-5, with 8 bases aligning to TRBD1. CDR1 and CDR2 from the germline V gene are SGHTS and YDEGEE. The CDR3 has 15 residues. J lost 4 bases, V lost 2 bases, and 7 bases had no gene match. The CDR3 is CASSLGQGRGETQYF. The CDR3 coding sequence is TGTGCCAGCAGCTTAGGACAGGGTAGGGGAGAGACCCAGTACTTC.

The rearrangement joins TRBV5-1 to TRBJ2-1, with 13 bases aligning to TRBD2. Germline CDR1 SGHRS, CDR2 YFSETQ. V trimming: 2 bases; J trimming: 3 bases; junction bases outside the gene matches: 23. The CDR3 consists of 23 residues. CDR3 region: CASSFRGETSGGPNPSNYNEQFF. CDR3 DNA: TGCGCCAGCAGCTTCCGCGGAGAGACTAGCGGGGGGCCCAACCCTTCAAACTACAATGAGCAGTTCTTC.

V usage is TRBV27 and J usage is TRBJ1-2; TRBD1 is a possible D gene (6 bases). V lost 7 bases, J lost 3 bases, and 18 bases lay in between. This CDR3 comprises 15 residues. In germline, CDR1 is MNHEY, CDR2 SMNVEV (reference sequence). CDR3 bases: TGTGCCAGCAAAATACAGGGAGATTGGGACTATGGCTACACCTTC. Residues: CASKIQGDWDYGYTF.

The chain couples TRBV4-1 to TRBJ2-7; D is ambiguous. The CDR3 is made up of 12 amino acids. Looked up from germline, CDR1 is MGHRA and CDR2 is YSYEKL. The V gene lost 0 bases and the J gene lost 3 bases, with 3 bases spanning the gap. CDR3 bases: TGCGCCAGCAGCCAAGATAGCTACGAGCAGTACTTC. This translates into CASSQDSYEQYF.

J is TRBJ1-2 and V is TRBV19, with D perhaps TRBD1 (5 bases). The CDR3 extends over 12 amino acids. The V end was cut by 5 bases, the J end by 5 bases, with 9 bases between. The germline V gene has CDR1 LNHDA and CDR2 SQIVND (reference sequence). CDR3 in DNA: TGTGCCAGTAGTCCGGGACTTTATGGCTACACCTTC. Amino acid sequence: CASSPGLYGYTF.

In DNA form, the CDR3 reads TGTGCCAGCAGCTCCACGGGGGACAGGAGGAACACAGATACGCAGTATTTT. Translated: CASSSTGDRRNTDTQYF. The V and J genes are TRBV7-3 and TRBJ2-3; 8 nucleotides match TRBD1. CDR3 length: 17 residues. Trimming removed 4 bases from V and 2 bases from J; junction bases left unmatched: 11. Germline CDR1 SGHTA, CDR2 FQGTGA. Full variable domain (remainder filled in from reference TRBV7-3 and TRBJ2-3): GAGVSQTPSNKVTEKGKYVELRCDPISGHTALYWYRQSLGQGPEFLIYFQGTGAADDSGLPNDRFFAVRPEGSVSTLKIQRTERGDSAVYLCASSSTGDRRNTDTQYFGPGTRLTVL.

The V call is TRBV29-1, the J call TRBJ1-4; D is perhaps TRBD1 (6 bases). The V gene lost 2 bases and the J gene lost 8 bases, with 9 bases spanning the gap. Germline assignment: CDR1 SQVTM and CDR2 ANQGSEA. This CDR3 comprises 12 residues. CDR3 in amino acids: CSVERDNEKLFF. CDR3 bases: TGCAGCGTTGAAAGGGACAACGAAAAACTGTTTTTT.

The chain combines TRBV6-5 with TRBJ1-5; D may be TRBD1 (6 bases). Germline V CDR1 and CDR2: MNHEY, SVGAGI. There are 15 residues in the CDR3. V lost 0 bases and J lost 3, with 9 bases in between. CDR3 in amino acids: CASSYSDSPNQPQHF. The CDR3 bases are TGTGCCAGCAGTTACTCGGACAGTCCCAATCAGCCCCAGCATTTT.

The genes are TRBV21-1 and TRBJ1-2; no check of the table's D call, TRBD1, against the DNA was made. TRBV21-1 is recorded as a pseudogene. The CDR3 consists of 19 residues. CDR3 nucleotides: TGTGCCAGCAGCAAAGACAGGGGGCGGTTTGGCTCCCACTCCTATGGCTACACCTTC. This encodes CASSKDRGRFGSHSYGYTF.

The rearrangement joins TRBV7-6 to TRBJ2-1; 12 bases line up with TRBD2. The CDR3 runs to 19 residues. CDR1 and CDR2 from the germline V gene are SGHVS and FNYEAQ. After removal of 0 bases from V and 5 bases from J, the junction contained 11 bases not matched to a gene. CDR3 in amino acids: CASSLARLAGGRDHNEQFF. DNA of the CDR3: TGTGCCAGCAGCTTAGCGCGGCTAGCGGGGGGGCGAGATCACAATGAGCAGTTCTTC.

The chain uses TRBV11-1 and TRBJ2-1; 10 nucleotides line up with TRBD2. CDR3 length: 15 amino acids. The germline V gene has CDR1 SGHAT and CDR2 FQDESV (reference sequence). The trim removed 1 base at V and 6 bases at J, leaving 3 bases unmatched. The CDR3 DNA reads as TGTGCCAGCAGCTTAGGAGCGGGGGGGAGCAATGAGCAGTTCTTC. This codes for CASSLGAGGSNEQFF.

The CDR3 DNA sequence: TGTGCCAGCAGCCCGGGACAGCAAAATAATTCACCCCTCCACTTT. Translating gives CASSPGQQNNSPLHF. The chain links TRBV6-5 to TRBJ1-6; 7 bases agree with TRBD1. The V gene's germline CDR1 is MNHEY and CDR2 SVGAGI. The CDR3 contains 15 residues. Trimming cost V 6 bases and J 5 bases; bases outside gene matches: 7.

Of note for this clone: One end of the junction fails to match germline, which may point to a read error. The chain employs TRBV24-1 and TRBJ2-5; D possibly corresponds to TRBD2 (7 bases). The germline V gene has CDR1 KGHDR and CDR2 SFDVKD. This CDR3 is built from 14 residues. In DNA, the CDR3 is TGTGCCACCGGGCCGGTCGGCGGGGGCCAAGAGTCGCACTTC. This gives the protein CATGPVGGGQESHF.